This record concerns one T cell receptor beta chain sequence. There are a few counts of this clonotype. Its antigen has not been determined. Base qualities are not provided; no much larger clone lies one nucleotide away. The sample is drawn from a study of T-cell reconstitution after alpha-beta-depleted transplantation in children (dated by TCRdb to about 2016). With regard to the full study: Using TCR repertoire profiling, the study followed T-cell immune reconstitution in a quantitative way in children after TCRalphabeta/CD19-depleted allogeneic hematopoietic cell transplantation.

Library preparation employed PCR. The run used an Illumina HiSeq 2500. Molecular barcoding was employed in the preparation of TCR libraries, with unique molecular identifiers being used to normalize TCRbeta repertoire quantification. In-frame beta chains were kept once TCRdb had trimmed the public reads at Q25 with fastp and called clones with MiXCR. Each entry is one CDR3 protein sequence, shown with its most common DNA and genes. The sample table contains some 350,000 distinct CDR3 sequences; only one count was recorded for about a tenth of them. The ten largest clones take up approximately 2.3% of the sample. Between the V and J ends, shortened by 4 bases and 9 bases respectively, the junction contains 25 bases. The CDR3 runs 17 amino acids, cysteine and phenylalanine included. Only the CDR3 DNA is retained, 51 bases long and in frame from the first base. Sequences LGHDT (CDR1) and YNNKEL (CDR2) are obtained from the germline V gene (reference sequence).

The specimen comprised PBMCs from the stem cell graft donor, sampled from the stem cell graft. This receptor was identified in a human donor who donated a stem cell graft to a child with acute lymphoblastic leukemia. The chain is encoded by TRBV3-1 joined to TRBJ2-1, and the D gene may be TRBD2, 5 bases matching. The sequence in DNA is TGTGCCAGCAGCCTCGGGGAGAACAGACTACCCATACGTGAGCAGTTCTTC. It translates to CASSLGENRLPIREQFF.